Listed here are 30 T cell receptor beta chains from one sample, sequenced in a study of cytomegalovirus exposure and HLA in healthy donors. PCR primers comprised 60 Vbeta and 13 Jbeta primers. The table came from immunoSEQ multiplex PCR; TCRdb's copy has only in-frame clones and leaves some out. This table has some 120,000 clones, more than 80% appearing once. Sequencing input: PBMCs. These receptors were taken from a man between 25 and 39 years old in good health and CMV-seronegative.

The genes are TRBV5-6 and TRBJ2-1, with D perhaps TRBD2 (5 bases). CDR1 is SGHDT and CDR2 is YYEEEE in the germline V gene. V was pared by 0 bases and J by 9 bases, with 13 bases between. This CDR3 comprises 14 residues. This CDR3 is CASSLARGLAEQFF. The CDR3 nucleotides read TGTGCCAGCAGCTTGGCCCGGGGTCTCGCTGAGCAGTTCTTC.

The V gene is TRBV28, the J gene TRBJ1-1, with D maybe TRBD1 (6 bases). V was shortened by 2 bases and J by 5 bases, with 12 bases between the two germline ends. The germline CDR1 and CDR2 sequences are MDHEN and SYDVKM. The CDR3 runs 14 residues. CDR3 amino acids: CASSLKAGVTEAFF. CDR3 in DNA: TGTGCCAGCAGTTTAAAGGCAGGGGTAACTGAAGCTTTCTTT. Filled out from reference TRBV28 and TRBJ1-1, the complete variable domain reads DVKVTQSSRYLVKRTGEKVFLECVQDMDHENMFWYRQDPGLGLRLIYFSYDVKMKEKGDIPEGYSVSREKKERFSLILESASTNQTSMYLCASSLKAGVTEAFFGQGTRLTVV.

The rearrangement joins TRBV6-5 to TRBJ2-1; D ambiguous. CDR1 and CDR2 from the germline V gene are MNHEY and SVGAGI. CDR3 length equals 14 residues. The V end lost 2 bases, the J end lost 5 bases, and 10 bases lay between the germline ends. The CDR3 is CASSYGGSNNEQFF. The CDR3 DNA follows: TGTGCCAGCAGTTACGGTGGCAGTAACAATGAGCAGTTCTTC.

The chain combines TRBV6-5 with TRBJ2-3; D is possibly TRBD2 (6 bases). Germline V gives CDR1 MNHEY, CDR2 SVGAGI. The germline V and J ends were trimmed by 5 bases and 13 bases, with 13 bases remaining between them. This CDR3 contains 11 residues. The CDR3 DNA reads as TGTGCCAGCAGTCGAAAGGAGGGAGAGTATTTT. Translated: CASSRKEGEYF.

The chain joins TRBV2 to TRBJ2-2; TRBD2 might be the D (6 bases). Germline V gene data show CDR1 as SNHLY and CDR2 as FYNNEI. The CDR3 totals 12 residues. Trimming left V 5 bases short and J 6 bases short, with 7 bases between. The CDR3 coding sequence is TGTGCCAGCAGTACTAGCTCCGGGGAGCTGTTTTTT. Amino acids: CASSTSSGELFF.

This clone was counted only a few times. V gene TRBV11-2 combines with J gene TRBJ1-5; D gene uncertain. The length of the CDR3 is 15 residues. Trimming took 3 bases from V and 2 from J, leaving 11 bases between them. Germline V gene lookup returns CDR1 SGHAT and CDR2 FQNNGV. This chain's CDR3 is CASSLFGHRNQPQHF. The CDR3 DNA reads TGTGCCAGCAGCTTGTTCGGTCATCGCAATCAGCCCCAGCATTTT.

Concerning this clone: A junction end diverges from the germline sequence, so it may reflect a read error. The chain carries TRBV7-9 and TRBJ1-1, with 9 bases lining up with TRBD1. The CDR3 contains 13 residues. Germline lookup yields CDR1 SEHNR and CDR2 FQNEAQ (reference sequence). CDR3 residues: CSSSWGQGAEAFF. The CDR3 nucleotides read TGTTCCAGCAGCTGGGGACAGGGTGCTGAAGCTTTCTTT. The whole variable domain, remainder taken from reference TRBV7-9 and TRBJ1-1, is DTGVSQNPRHKITKRGQNVTFRCDPISEHNRLYWYRQTLGQGPEFLTYFQNEAQLEKSRLLSDRFSAERPKGSFSTLEIQRTEQGDSAMYLCSSSWGQGAEAFFGQGTRLTVV.

J is TRBJ2-1 and V is TRBV7-2; D is unresolved. Germline V gene lookup returns CDR1 SGHTA and CDR2 FQGNSA. The V end was cut by 3 bases, the J end by 10 bases, with 7 bases between. This CDR3 has 11 residues. Written as DNA, the CDR3 is TGTGCCAGCAGCTTCGGAGCGGAGCAGTTCTTC. This translates into CASSFGAEQFF.

The rearrangement joins TRBV2 to TRBJ2-3; TRBD2 aligns across 12 bases. V shed 3 bases and J 4 bases; nucleotides not matched to a gene: 8. Germline values: CDR1 SNHLY, CDR2 FYNNEI. The CDR3 extends over 17 amino acids. In DNA, the CDR3 is TGTGCCAGCAGTGAGGAGACTAGCGGGAGTGGGGCAGATACGCAGTATTTT. Translated, it gives CASSEETSGSGADTQYF.

This chain uses TRBV4-2 with TRBJ2-7, with 11 bases lining up with TRBD2. V gave up 5 bases and J gave up 4 bases; unmatched junction bases: 4. Germline CDR1 is LGHNA and CDR2 is YNFKEQ. The CDR3 totals 14 residues. The CDR3 reads CASSAGTSGYEQYF. As DNA, the CDR3 is TGTGCCAGCAGCGCCGGGACTAGCGGTTACGAGCAGTACTTC.

V gene TRBV7-2 combines with J gene TRBJ2-3; TRBD2 matches 8 bases. CDR3 length equals 15 residues. The germline CDR1 and CDR2 sequences are SGHTA and FQGNSA. Trimming cost V 0 bases and J 4 bases; bases outside gene matches: 3. CDR3 sequence reads: CASSLARAGADTQYF. For the CDR3, the DNA is TGTGCCAGCAGCTTAGCTCGAGCGGGAGCAGATACGCAGTATTTT. The full variable domain, with the rest looked up from reference TRBV7-2 and TRBJ2-3, is GAGVSQSPSNKVTEKGKDVELRCDPISGHTALYWYRQSLGQGLEFLIYFQGNSAPDKSGLPSDRFSAERTGGSVSTLTIQRTQQEDSAVYLCASSLARAGADTQYFGPGTRLTVL.

The CDR3 nucleotides are TGTGCCAGCAGCTTGACAAATCAGCCCCAGCATTTT. This translates into CASSLTNQPQHF. V usage is TRBV5-6 and J usage is TRBJ1-5; D remains ambiguous. The length of the CDR3 is 12 residues. The germline V gene has CDR1 SGHDT and CDR2 YYEEEE. The germline V and J ends were trimmed by 1 base and 4 bases, with 3 bases remaining between them.

The chain is built from TRBV7-2 and TRBJ2-3; D is perhaps TRBD1 (5 bases). This CDR3 comprises 15 residues. Germline CDR1 and CDR2: SGHTA and FQGNSA. Trimming took off 8 bases at V and 1 base at J, with 16 bases between the two ends. The CDR3 sequence: CASPSIGVRTDTQYF. For the CDR3, the DNA is TGTGCCAGCCCCTCCATAGGGGTCCGCACAGATACGCAGTATTTT.

The chain's CDR3 is CASSADRSGRLTDTQYF. In DNA, the CDR3 is TGTGCCAGTAGTGCAGACCGTAGCGGGAGGTTAACAGATACGCAGTATTTT. The chain has TRBV19 and TRBJ2-3; TRBD2 matches at 10 bases. Trimming took 5 bases from V and 3 from J; bases not matched to a gene: 11. This CDR3 has 17 amino acids. Looked up from germline, CDR1 is LNHDA and CDR2 is SQIVND (reference sequence).

This chain links TRBV18 with TRBJ2-7; TRBD2 is a possible D gene (5 bases). The V end was cut by 3 bases, the J end by 5 bases, with 20 bases between. The CDR3 is 16 amino acids. Per the germline V gene, CDR1 is KGHSH and CDR2 is LQKENI. CDR3 bases: TGTGCCAGCTCACCCGGAGGAGGCAGGCCCAGGAACGAGCAGTACTTC. This gives the protein CASSPGGGRPRNEQYF.

The CDR3 loop reads CASSSGTGNYEQYF. The CDR3 bases are TGTGCCAGCAGCTCAGGGACAGGGAACTACGAGCAGTACTTC. The chain recombines TRBV5-8 with TRBJ2-7; 9 bases line up with TRBD1. V was pared by 3 bases and J by 3 bases, with 4 bases of the junction left unmatched. The germline V gene encodes CDR1 SGHTS and CDR2 YDEGEE. This CDR3 is built from 14 residues.

The chain combines TRBV27 with TRBJ2-7; perhaps TRBD2 as D (7 bases). Germline V gives CDR1 MNHEY, CDR2 SMNVEV (reference sequence). This CDR3 is built from 15 residues. Trimming left V 4 bases short and J 2 bases short, with 15 bases between. CDR3 sequence reads: CASSWRGGLTYEQYF. CDR3 coding DNA: TGTGCCAGCAGTTGGAGGGGGGGACTTACCTACGAGCAGTACTTC.

The genes are TRBV7-8 and TRBJ1-2; D gene uncertain. The CDR3 is 15 residues long. Deletions cut 5 bases from V and 6 bases from J, with 19 bases between. CDR1 is SGHVS and CDR2 is FQNEAQ in the germline V gene. CDR3 bases: TGTGCCAGCAGCCCTTTGGGCCGGCTTGTCAATGGCTACACCTTC. Amino acids: CASSPLGRLVNGYTF.

This chain uses TRBV14 with TRBJ2-7; D gene ambiguous. The CDR3 spans 14 residues. Germline V gene lookup returns CDR1 SGHDN and CDR2 FVKESK. V was trimmed by 1 base and J by 5 bases, leaving 12 bases between them. The CDR3 protein is CASSQGDTLNEQYF. CDR3 nucleotides: TGTGCCAGCAGCCAAGGTGACACTCTCAACGAGCAGTACTTC. The full variable domain, completed using reference TRBV14 and TRBJ2-7, is EAGVTQFPSHSVIEKGQTVTLRCDPISGHDNLYWYRRVMGKEIKFLLHFVKESKQDESGMPNNRFLAERTGGTYSTLKVQPAELEDSGVYFCASSQGDTLNEQYFGPGTRLTVT.

The rearrangement joins TRBV7-9 to TRBJ2-6, with TRBD1 identical over 7 bases. V shed 6 bases, J shed 1 base, and the junction held 12 bases outside the gene matches. Germline assignment: CDR1 SEHNR and CDR2 FQNEAQ (reference sequence). The CDR3 is 18 residues long. This chain's CDR3 is CASSSTGTVFSGANVLTF. The CDR3 bases are TGTGCCAGCAGTTCGACCGGGACAGTATTTTCTGGGGCCAACGTCCTGACTTTC.

The CDR3 nucleotides are TGTGCTAGTGGTTTGGGGACTAGATTCGAGACCCAGTACTTC. This codes for CASGLGTRFETQYF. The chain links TRBV12-5 to TRBJ2-5; 7 bases agree with TRBD2. Per germline, CDR1 LGHNT and CDR2 FRNRAP. This CDR3 region has 14 residues. The junction had 4 bases not matched to a gene; V was cut back by 1 base and J by 5 bases.

This clone appeared a few times. The chain links TRBV4-1 to TRBJ2-7; 8 bases match TRBD2. The CDR3 is 19 amino acids. CDR1 is MGHRA and CDR2 is YSYEKL in the germline V gene. Trimming cost V 1 base and J 3 bases; bases outside gene matches: 17. The CDR3 loop is CASSQVWTGGPRTRYEQYF. CDR3 DNA sequence: TGCGCCAGCAGCCAAGTTTGGACGGGAGGGCCAAGGACCCGCTACGAGCAGTACTTC.

The rearrangement uses TRBV9 and TRBJ2-1, with a possible D match to TRBD2 (5 bases). The V and J ends lost 4 bases and 7 bases respectively, with 12 bases between them. Germline lookup yields CDR1 SGDLS and CDR2 YYNGEE. The CDR3 is made up of 13 amino acids. CDR3 DNA sequence: TGTGCCAGCAGCAAGCCAACTAGAAATGAGCAGTTCTTC. As protein: CASSKPTRNEQFF.

Regarding this clone: The sample holds other DNA sequences that translate to the same CDR3. CDR3 DNA sequence: TGTGCCAGTAGTAAGACAGGCAACACTGAAGCTTTCTTT. Translated, it gives CASSKTGNTEAFF. The chain combines TRBV19 with TRBJ1-1; D is perhaps TRBD1 (6 bases). There are 13 residues in the CDR3. V lost 4 bases and J lost 2, with 8 bases in between. CDR1 is LNHDA, CDR2 SQIVND, per germline (reference sequence).

This clone has only a few counts. The V and J genes are TRBV4-3 and TRBJ1-5, with D hard to call. Germline CDR1 LGHNA, CDR2 YSLEER. Trimming stripped 4 bases from V and 5 bases from J, with 9 bases between. This CDR3 is 13 amino acids long. CDR3: CASSRERYQPQHF. CDR3 in DNA: TGCGCCAGCAGCCGAGAGAGATATCAGCCCCAGCATTTT.

The genes are TRBV5-1 and TRBJ2-7; 8 bases agree with TRBD1. The ends lost 4 bases at V and 2 bases at J; junction bases unmatched: 11. This CDR3 is 16 amino acids long. In germline, CDR1 is SGHRS, CDR2 YFSETQ. The chain's CDR3 is CASSTFRGRSPYEQYF. The CDR3 nucleotides read TGCGCCAGCAGCACTTTCAGGGGGCGGTCGCCCTACGAGCAGTACTTC.

The gene calls are TRBV29-1 and TRBJ1-4; TRBD1 matches at 11 bases. CDR1 and CDR2 (germline): SQVTM, ANQGSEA. This CDR3 is built from 15 residues. V lost 5 bases and J lost 7; bases outside the gene matches: 9. The CDR3 loop reads CSVRNAGTGGEKLFF. In DNA form, the CDR3 reads TGCAGCGTTCGAAACGCCGGGACAGGGGGTGAAAAACTGTTTTTT.

V usage is TRBV6-1 and J usage is TRBJ1-1; no firm D call. CDR1 and CDR2 from the germline V gene are MNHNS and SASEGT. Trimming took 7 bases from V and 4 from J, leaving 16 bases between them. This CDR3 region has 14 residues. DNA for the CDR3: TGTGCCAGCACGCTGAACGCTGTCGGCACTGAAGCTTTCTTT. This gives the protein CASTLNAVGTEAFF.

This rearrangement joins TRBV6-5 to TRBJ2-7; the D gene is possibly TRBD2 (5 bases). Trimming removed 2 bases at V and 4 bases at J, with 12 bases between. The CDR3 sequence is 14 residues long. CDR1 and CDR2 from the germline V gene are MNHEY and SVGAGI. CDR3 in amino acids: CASSYARADYEQYF. In DNA, the CDR3 is TGTGCCAGCAGTTACGCGAGGGCCGATTACGAGCAGTACTTC.

V is TRBV6-6 and J is TRBJ2-1; 10 bases are shared with TRBD2. V lost 0 bases, J lost 3 bases, and 2 bases stayed unmatched. Germline CDR1 is MNHNY and CDR2 is SVGAGI (reference sequence). The CDR3 is 16 residues long. The CDR3 region has the DNA TGTGCCAGCAGTTACTCGTTAGCGGGAGGCTACAATGAGCAGTTCTTC. This encodes CASSYSLAGGYNEQFF.